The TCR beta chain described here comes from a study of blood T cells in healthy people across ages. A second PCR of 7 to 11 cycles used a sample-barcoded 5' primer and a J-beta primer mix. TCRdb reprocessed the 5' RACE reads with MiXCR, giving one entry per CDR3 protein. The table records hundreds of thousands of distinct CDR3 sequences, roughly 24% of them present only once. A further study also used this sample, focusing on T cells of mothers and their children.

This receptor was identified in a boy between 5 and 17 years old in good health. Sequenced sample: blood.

The CDR3 nucleotides read TGCGCCAGCAGCCAAGGGGCTGGAGGAGATACGCAGTATTTT. This gives the protein CASSQGAGGDTQYF. V gene TRBV4-3 combines with J gene TRBJ2-3; weak D call: TRBD2 (5 bases). Per germline, CDR1 LGHNA and CDR2 YSLEER. The length of the CDR3 is 14 residues. V was shortened by 1 base and J by 5 bases, with 10 bases between the two germline ends.